Below, one TCR beta chain is given with its context. Its antigen is unknown. This entry belongs to a study of T cell responses to AZD1222 COVID-19 vaccine. Germline V lookup: CDR1 LNHNV, CDR2 YYDKDF (reference sequence). CDR3 size: 15 residues. Trimming shortened V by 1 base and J by 8 bases, and 17 bases separated the two germline ends. Here immunoSEQ multiplex PCR was the method, and the copy in TCRdb shows in-frame clones only, minus some. The top ten clones hold 1% to 1.5% of a sample with some 180,000 clones, approximately 92% of them seen once. Findings and limits, study-wide: None of the repertoires were sampled until the peak T cell response had passed. Spike-specific TCR repertoires showed rising breadth and depth after two AZD1222 doses. AZD1222 recipients seropositive at baseline numbered only six. A mostly white British donor set with more females was recruited, and clonal diversity was possibly underestimated.

Specimen: peripheral blood, collected on day 0 of AZD1222 vaccination. This TCR was recovered from an adult in good health. The V and J genes are TRBV15 and TRBJ1-2; no definite D call. CDR3 bases: TGTGCCACCAGCAGAGTCCCCAGCCGGGCGGGGGGCTACACCTTC. Translation: CATSRVPSRAGGYTF. The variable domain in full, with the rest retrieved from reference TRBV15 and TRBJ1-2, is DAMVIQNPRYQVTQFGKPVTLSCSQTLNHNVMYWYQQKSSQAPKLLFHYYDKDFNNEADTPDNFQSRRPNTSFCFLDIRSPGLGDTAMYLCATSRVPSRAGGYTFGSGTRLTVV.